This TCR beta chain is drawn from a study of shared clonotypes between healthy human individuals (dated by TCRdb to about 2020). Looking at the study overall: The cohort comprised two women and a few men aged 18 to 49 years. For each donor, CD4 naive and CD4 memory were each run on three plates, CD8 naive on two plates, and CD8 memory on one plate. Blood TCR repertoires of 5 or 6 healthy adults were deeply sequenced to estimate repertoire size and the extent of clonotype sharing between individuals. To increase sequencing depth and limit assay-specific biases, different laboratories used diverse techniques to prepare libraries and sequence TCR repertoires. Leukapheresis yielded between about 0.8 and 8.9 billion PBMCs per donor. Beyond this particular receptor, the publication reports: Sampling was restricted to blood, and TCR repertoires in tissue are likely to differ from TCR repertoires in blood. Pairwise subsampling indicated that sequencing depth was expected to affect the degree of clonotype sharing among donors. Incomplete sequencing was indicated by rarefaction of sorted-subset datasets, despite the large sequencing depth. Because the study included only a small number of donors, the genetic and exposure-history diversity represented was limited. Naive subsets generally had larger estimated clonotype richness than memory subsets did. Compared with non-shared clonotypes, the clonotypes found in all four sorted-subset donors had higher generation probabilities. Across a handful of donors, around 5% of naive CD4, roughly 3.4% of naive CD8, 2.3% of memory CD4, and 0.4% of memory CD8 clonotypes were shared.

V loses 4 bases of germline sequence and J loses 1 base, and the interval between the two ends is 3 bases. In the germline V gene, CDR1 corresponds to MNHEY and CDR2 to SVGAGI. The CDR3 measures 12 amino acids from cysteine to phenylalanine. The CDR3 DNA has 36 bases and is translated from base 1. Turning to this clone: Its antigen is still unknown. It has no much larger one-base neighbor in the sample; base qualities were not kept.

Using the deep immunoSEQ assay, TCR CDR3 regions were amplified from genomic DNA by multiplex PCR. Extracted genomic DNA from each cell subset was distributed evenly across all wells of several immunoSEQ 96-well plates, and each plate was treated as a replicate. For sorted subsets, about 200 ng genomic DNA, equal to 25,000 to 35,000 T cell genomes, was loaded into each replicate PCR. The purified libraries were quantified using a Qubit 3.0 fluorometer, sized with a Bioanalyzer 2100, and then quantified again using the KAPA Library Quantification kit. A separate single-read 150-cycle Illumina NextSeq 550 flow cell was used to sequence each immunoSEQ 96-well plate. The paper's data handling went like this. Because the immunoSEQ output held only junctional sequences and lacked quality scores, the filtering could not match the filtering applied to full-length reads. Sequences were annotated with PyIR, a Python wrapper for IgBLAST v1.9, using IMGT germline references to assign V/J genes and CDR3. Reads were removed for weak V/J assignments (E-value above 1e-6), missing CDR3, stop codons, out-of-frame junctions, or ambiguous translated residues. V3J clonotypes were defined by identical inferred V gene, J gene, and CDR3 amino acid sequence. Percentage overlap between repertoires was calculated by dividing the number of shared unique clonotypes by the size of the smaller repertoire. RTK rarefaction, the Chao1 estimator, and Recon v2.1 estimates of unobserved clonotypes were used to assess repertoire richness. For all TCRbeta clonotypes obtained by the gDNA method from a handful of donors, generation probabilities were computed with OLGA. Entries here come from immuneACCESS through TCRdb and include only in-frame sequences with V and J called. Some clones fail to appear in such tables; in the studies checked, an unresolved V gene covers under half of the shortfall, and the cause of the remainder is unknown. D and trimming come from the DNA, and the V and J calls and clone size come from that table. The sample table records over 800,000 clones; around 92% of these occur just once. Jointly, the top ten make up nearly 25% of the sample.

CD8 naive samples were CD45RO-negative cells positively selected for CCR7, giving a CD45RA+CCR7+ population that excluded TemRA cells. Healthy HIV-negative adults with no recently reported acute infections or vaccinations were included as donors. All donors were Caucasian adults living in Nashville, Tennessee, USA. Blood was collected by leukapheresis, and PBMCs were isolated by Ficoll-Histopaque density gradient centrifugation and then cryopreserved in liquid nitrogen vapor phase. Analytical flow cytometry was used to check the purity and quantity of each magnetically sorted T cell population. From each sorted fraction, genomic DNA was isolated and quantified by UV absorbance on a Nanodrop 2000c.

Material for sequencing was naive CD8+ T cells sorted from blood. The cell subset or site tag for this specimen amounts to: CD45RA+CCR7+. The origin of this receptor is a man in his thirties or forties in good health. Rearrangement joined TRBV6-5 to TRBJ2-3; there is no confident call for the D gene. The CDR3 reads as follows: CASSWGTDTQYF. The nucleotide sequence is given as TGTGCCAGCAGTTGGGGCACAGATACGCAGTATTTT.